Reported below is one TCR beta chain. Its antigen specificity is not known. Base qualities were left out, and no much larger clone turns up one base away. TCRbeta CDR3 regions were amplified from genomic DNA by means of the immunoSEQ Assay, a bias-controlled multiplex PCR. Per the source publication's procedure: Within the assay, amplification of reference gene primers was used to estimate how many nucleated cells each sample contained. To quantify the absolute abundance of each unique TCRbeta CDR3 rearrangement, sequence reads were collapsed and filtered. Productive Simpson clonality was computed per sample as the square root of Simpson's diversity index over productive rearrangements. TCRdb took this table from immuneACCESS and kept in-frame rearrangements with V and J called. Such tables lack part of the clones; where checked against another copy, unresolved V genes explain under half of the gap, and the rest is unexplained. Clone size and V and J calls were adopted from that table, with D and trimming inferred from the DNA. Present in this sample are about 130,000 clones, approximately 80% of which were seen just once. Jointly, the top ten make up approximately 9.1% of the sample.

The entry originates in a study of blood T cell repertoires in COVID-19 (dated by TCRdb to the early 2020s). Some background on the complete study: Samples covering the acute and convalescent phases of COVID-19 were provided by collaborators in the United States, Italy and Spain. The sample metadata nearly always contained a de-identified subject ID, COVID-19 status, age in years and sex. Samples were obtained from the ongoing ImmuneRACE study (first 160 participants) and from over a thousand subjects provided by 6 global collaborators. The dataset comprised deeply sampled blood TCRbeta repertoires from subjects exposed to, actively infected with, or recovered from COVID-19. HLA class I and class II types, where available, came from metadata supplied by the sample provider rather than from assay-based typing. The prospective study material was composed of cDNA or gDNA derived from T cells, B-cell-depleted T cells, or PBMCs. The repertoires were made available in a free public database intended to serve as a resource for research on the immune response to SARS-CoV-2.

The CDR3 runs 16 residues from the cysteine to the phenylalanine. Here the CDR3 DNA is all that survives: 48 bases in frame from base 1. From V the trimming removes 0 bases and from J it removes 4 bases, while the gene matches leave 4 bases of the junction unaccounted for. As encoded in the germline V gene, CDR1 is LGHNA while CDR2 is YNFKEQ. In the prospective study, participants were roughly 18 to 89 years old, resided in about two dozen geographic areas of the United States, and were enrolled through a virtual design. To assign participants to cohorts, the prospective study relied on clinical history that participants themselves reported in a screening survey and a study questionnaire. Recovered participants in ImmuneRACE Cohort 3 were defined by two consecutive negative NP/OP PCR tests, clearance by a healthcare professional, or resolution of symptoms. Each participant in the prospective study had whole blood, serum and a nasopharyngeal or oropharyngeal swab collected by mobile phlebotomists. Prospective study participants could optionally give additional blood draws and questionnaires over an approximately two-month period. Before DNA extraction, blood samples from the prospective study were shipped at room temperature or frozen.

Beyond this particular receptor, the publication reports: The quantity of clinical and demographic metadata differed by source and by participant and was supplied without curation.

Recombination joined TRBV4-2 with TRBJ2-1; 9 bases in between match TRBD2. Material: PBMCs or T cells enriched from blood (not recorded which). The receptor comes from a man aged 50-59 years who had recovered from COVID-19. The sequence in DNA is TGTGCCAGCAGCCAAGAGGCCAGCGGGGGGTACAATGAGCAGTTCTTC. Protein translation: CASSQEASGGYNEQFF.